Each of the 7 T cell receptor beta chains below was sequenced from the same sample in a study of shared clonotypes between healthy human individuals. Assay used: immunoSEQ multiplex PCR; TCRdb lists only in-frame clones, some missing. Of roughly 890,000 clones listed, about 92% were seen once; the top ten hold about 25%. Naive CD8 cells, CD45RO-negative and positively selected for CCR7, excluded terminally differentiated effector memory CD45RA+ cells. The sequenced sample consisted of naive CD8+ T cells sorted from blood. The receptors here all came from a man aged 25-40 years in good health.

The chain links TRBV27 to TRBJ2-5; D tentatively fits TRBD1 or TRBD2 (7 bases each). This CDR3 is built from 14 residues. The germline V gene encodes CDR1 MNHEY and CDR2 SMNVEV (reference sequence). V lost 5 bases and J 9 bases, leaving 19 bases between the germline ends. The CDR3 DNA reads as TGTGCCAGCAGTGTAGACAGGGAGGGGAGTCCCCAGTACTTC. Translating gives CASSVDREGSPQYF.

J is TRBJ2-7 and V is TRBV4-1, with a tentative D call TRBD2 (6 bases). Germline CDR1 is MGHRA and CDR2 is YSYEKL. This CDR3 has 16 residues. The ends were cut back, 0 bases at V and 0 bases at J, with 12 bases in the middle. The CDR3 sequence is CASSQEPGTPSYEQYF. The CDR3 DNA reads TGCGCCAGCAGCCAAGAACCCGGGACTCCCTCCTACGAGCAGTACTTC.

This clone appeared once. This chain links TRBV4-3 with TRBJ2-2, with D hard to call. The germline gives CDR1 LGHNA, CDR2 YSLEER. The CDR3 has 15 amino acids. Trimming removed 0 bases at V and 1 base at J, with 6 bases between. Here the CDR3 reads CASSQDRMNTGELFF. DNA of the CDR3: TGCGCCAGCAGCCAAGATCGGATGAACACCGGGGAGCTGTTTTTT.

V usage is TRBV7-9 and J usage is TRBJ2-7; D is unclear. Germline V lookup: CDR1 SEHNR, CDR2 FQNEAQ (reference sequence). This CDR3 is built from 13 residues. Trimming took off 4 bases at V and 3 bases at J, with 10 bases between the two ends. The CDR3 nucleotides read TGTGCCAGCAGCTCTCCAGAACTCTACGAGCAGTACTTC. Residues: CASSSPELYEQYF.

This chain links TRBV29-1 with TRBJ2-7; D possibly corresponds to TRBD1 (5 bases). CDR1 is SQVTM, CDR2 ANQGSEA, per germline. This CDR3 is built from 15 residues. V was cut by 4 bases and J by 0 bases, with 16 bases left in between. Written as DNA, the CDR3 is TGCAGCGTTGTATTAGGGCAGGGTGTCTCCTACGAGCAGTACTTC. This sequence encodes CSVVLGQGVSYEQYF.

This sequence joins TRBV7-9 and TRBJ2-5; no definite D call. Trimming left V 5 bases short and J 12 bases short, with 19 bases between. The CDR3 sequence is 13 residues long. CDR1 and CDR2 (germline): SEHNR, FQNEAQ (reference sequence). The CDR3, as DNA: TGTGCCAGCAGCCCATTTTTTCTGGGATTGAAGTACTTC. Translated, it gives CASSPFFLGLKYF.

This clone was seen a single time. The rearrangement links TRBV7-9 to TRBJ2-7; D gene unclear. The V gene lost 4 bases and the J gene lost 2 bases, with 15 bases spanning the gap. Germline V lookup: CDR1 SEHNR, CDR2 FQNEAQ (reference sequence). The CDR3 contains 15 residues. The CDR3 region has the DNA TGTGCCAGCAGCTATGACATCAGGAATCCCTACGAGCAGTACTTC. Translating it yields CASSYDIRNPYEQYF. Full variable domain (outside the CDR3, taken from reference TRBV7-9 and TRBJ2-7): DTGVSQNPRHKITKRGQNVTFRCDPISEHNRLYWYRQTLGQGPEFLTYFQNEAQLEKSRLLSDRFSAERPKGSFSTLEIQRTEQGDSAMYLCASSYDIRNPYEQYFGPGTRLTVT.